A single sample gave rise to the 17 T cell receptor beta chains below, sequenced in a study of early T cells in non-severe SARS-CoV-2 infection. TCRdb fed the 5' RACE reads into MiXCR, producing one record per CDR3 protein. The sample lists around 44,000 distinct CDR3 sequences, roughly 6.6% occurring once. Sequences were derived from whole blood, sampled at baseline. The receptors stem from an adult who was a healthcare worker with PCR-confirmed SARS-CoV-2 infection or an uninfected control (not recorded which).

This clonotype was detected many times. V gene TRBV27 combines with J gene TRBJ1-5, with D tentatively TRBD1 (5 bases). Per germline, CDR1 MNHEY and CDR2 SMNVEV (reference sequence). The CDR3 runs to 16 residues. Trimming shortened V by 2 bases and J by 0 bases, and 11 bases separated the two germline ends. The CDR3 sequence is CASSLKAGNSNQPQHF. CDR3 DNA: TGTGCCAGCAGTTTAAAGGCAGGGAATAGCAATCAGCCCCAGCATTTT.

With regard to this clonotype: A much larger clone lies one base from this, so it may be a read error. V is TRBV9 and J is TRBJ2-2; D uncertain. The CDR3 spans 13 residues. In germline, CDR1 is SGDLS, CDR2 YYNGEE. Trimming cost V 0 bases and J 2 bases, with 2 bases left between them. CDR3 nucleotide sequence: TGTGCCAGCAGCGTAGGAAACACCGGGGAGCTGTTTTTT. This sequence encodes CASSVGNTGELFF.

This clonotype was found many times. This chain connects TRBV5-4 to TRBJ1-1; no firm D call. Trimming cost V 0 bases and J 5 bases, with 11 bases left between them. Germline V gene sequence: CDR1 SGHNT, CDR2 YYREEE (reference sequence). The CDR3 sequence is 14 residues long. In DNA form, the CDR3 reads TGTGCCAGCAGCTTGGACTGGCTCGAGACTGAAGCTTTCTTT. It yields the protein CASSLDWLETEAFF.

This clonotype was seen repeatedly, ten times or more. CDR3 in amino acids: CASSSPGQGVHEQYF. The CDR3 region has the DNA TGTGCCAGCAGTTCACCGGGACAGGGAGTACACGAGCAGTACTTC. The V gene is TRBV27, the J gene TRBJ2-7; 9 bases are shared with TRBD1. V lost 4 bases to trimming and J lost 5 bases; unmatched junction nucleotides: 9. The length of the CDR3 is 15 residues. Per germline, CDR1 MNHEY and CDR2 SMNVEV (reference sequence).

There are many counts of this clonotype. This sequence joins TRBV7-9 and TRBJ2-2; 8 positions agree with TRBD2. CDR1 is SEHNR and CDR2 is FQNEAQ in the germline V gene (reference sequence). CDR3 length: 14 residues. The V segment lost 8 bases and the J segment 3 bases; nucleotides outside the gene matches: 5. This chain's CDR3 is CASRELADTGELFF. The CDR3 DNA is TGTGCCAGCCGAGAACTAGCGGACACCGGGGAGCTGTTTTTT.

This chain joins TRBV6-5 and TRBJ2-1; 13 bases fit TRBD2. J was trimmed by 10 bases and V by 0 bases; bases with no gene match: 12. This CDR3 has 18 residues. Germline CDR1 and CDR2: MNHEY and SVGAGI. CDR3 coding DNA: TGTGCCAGCAGTTACTCGAGGGCGCGGACTAGCGGGAGCACGGAGCAGTTCTTC. Translated, it gives CASSYSRARTSGSTEQFF.

The chain recombines TRBV4-1 with TRBJ2-5; 10 nucleotides match TRBD2. J was trimmed by 5 bases and V by 1 base; bases with no gene match: 4. This CDR3 contains 15 residues. CDR1 and CDR2 (germline): MGHRA, YSYEKL. The DNA of the CDR3 is TGCGCCAGCAGCCAAGCTAGCGGGAGCATGGAGACCCAGTACTTC. Translated: CASSQASGSMETQYF.

This clonotype turned up a few times. V usage is TRBV20-1 and J usage is TRBJ2-1, with 7 bases identical to TRBD1. CDR3 size: 16 residues. The germline gives CDR1 DFQATT, CDR2 SNEGSKA (reference sequence). V lost 4 bases, J lost 3 bases, and 12 bases stayed unmatched. CDR3 in amino acids: CSATSDRPDLYNEQFF. Here the CDR3 DNA reads TGCAGTGCTACTTCGGACAGGCCGGACCTCTACAATGAGCAGTTCTTC.

This clonotype appeared a few times. The chain uses TRBV6-6 and TRBJ2-7; the D gene could be TRBD1 or TRBD2 (6 bases each). V was trimmed by 0 bases and J by 5 bases, leaving 14 bases between them. Germline-derived CDR1 and CDR2 are MNHNY and SVGAGI (reference sequence). The CDR3 sequence is 15 residues long. CDR3 loop: CASSYSAAGEDEQYF. The CDR3 DNA reads TGTGCCAGCAGTTACTCGGCTGCAGGGGAGGACGAGCAGTACTTC.

This clonotype was picked up many times. The chain is built from TRBV29-1 and TRBJ2-3, with TRBD1 as a possible D gene (5 bases). The V gene's germline CDR1 is SQVTM and CDR2 ANQGSEA. This CDR3 is built from 12 residues. Trimming pared 4 bases from V and 4 bases from J, leaving 9 bases between. The CDR3 loop is CSVGGLADTQYF. CDR3 coding DNA: TGCAGCGTTGGGGGCCTCGCAGATACGCAGTATTTT.

This rearrangement joins TRBV5-1 to TRBJ2-1; 7 positions agree with TRBD1. Trimming removed 3 bases from V and 9 bases from J; junction bases left unmatched: 6. Germline CDR1 reads SGHRS; CDR2 reads YFSETQ. The CDR3 covers 13 residues. The CDR3 bases are TGCGCCAGCAGCTCATCGACAGGGACTGAGCAGTTCTTC. It translates to CASSSSTGTEQFF.

In its sample, this clonotype was seen a few times. The gene calls are TRBV20-1 and TRBJ2-3; 10 bases are shared with TRBD2. J lost 2 bases, V lost 6 bases, and 17 bases had no gene match. Germline V CDR1 and CDR2: DFQATT, SNEGSKA (reference sequence). CDR3 size: 18 residues. The CDR3 sequence: CSAPGTSSGGPYTDTQYF. DNA of the CDR3: TGCAGTGCGCCCGGAACTAGTAGCGGGGGGCCATACACAGATACGCAGTATTTT.

This clonotype was detected many times. CDR3 sequence: CASSEAVYSYEQYF. The CDR3 DNA follows: TGTGCCAGCAGTGAAGCGGTATACTCCTACGAGCAGTACTTC. The chain is built from TRBV6-1 and TRBJ2-7; D is unresolved. Germline CDR1 reads MNHNS; CDR2 reads SASEGT. The germline V and J ends were trimmed by 0 bases and 0 bases, with 6 bases remaining between them. This CDR3 is 14 amino acids long.

The gene calls are TRBV11-1 and TRBJ2-7; D not certain. Per germline, CDR1 SGHAT and CDR2 FQDESV (reference sequence). With 2 bases removed from V and 6 bases from J, the gap between germline ends came to 14 bases. This CDR3 is built from 14 residues. The CDR3 here is CASSLRSKGVEQYF. CDR3 DNA: TGTGCCAGCAGCTTACGGAGTAAAGGTGTCGAGCAGTACTTC.

This clonotype came up a few times. The rearrangement links TRBV2 to TRBJ2-1; D is unresolved. This CDR3 has 13 amino acids. Germline V CDR1 and CDR2: SNHLY, FYNNEI. Deletions cut 6 bases from V and 8 bases from J, with 14 bases between. This chain's CDR3 is CASRADSNYEQFF. The CDR3 DNA is TGTGCCAGCAGGGCGGATTCTAATTATGAGCAGTTCTTC.

The rearrangement links TRBV7-2 to TRBJ1-3; no definite D call. V was pared by 3 bases and J by 4 bases, with 13 bases between. Per the germline V gene, CDR1 is SGHTA and CDR2 is FQGNSA. The CDR3 has 15 residues. The CDR3 bases are TGTGCCAGCAGCTTGGGTCACCAAGGCGGAAACACCATATATTTT. This gives the protein CASSLGHQGGNTIYF. Full variable domain (missing parts from reference TRBV7-2 and TRBJ1-3): GAGVSQSPSNKVTEKGKDVELRCDPISGHTALYWYRQSLGQGLEFLIYFQGNSAPDKSGLPSDRFSAERTGGSVSTLTIQRTQQEDSAVYLCASSLGHQGGNTIYFGEGSWLTVV.

The chain links TRBV6-1 to TRBJ2-1, with 8 positions matching TRBD2. The CDR3 has 12 amino acids. The ends lost 5 bases at V and 10 bases at J; junction bases unmatched: 4. The germline gives CDR1 MNHNS, CDR2 SASEGT. The CDR3 DNA is TGTGCCAGCAGTTTGAGCGGGGGAGAGCAGTTCTTC. Protein product: CASSLSGGEQFF.